These 31 T cell receptor beta chains originate from one sample sequenced in a study of blood T cell repertoires in COVID-19. Sequencing used immunoSEQ multiplex PCR; TCRdb keeps in-frame clones, though not all of them. The table lists around 300,000 clones, 86% of them singletons. What was sequenced was peripheral blood. These receptors were collected from a woman in her thirties with active or convalescent COVID-19.

The V call is TRBV13, the J call TRBJ2-3; 13 nucleotides agree with TRBD2. V was clipped by 5 bases and J by 2 bases; unmatched bases: 7. CDR1 PRHDT and CDR2 FYEKMQ come from the germline V gene (reference sequence). The CDR3 contains 17 residues. For the CDR3, the DNA is TGTGCCAGCAGCCCCAGACTAGCGGGGGGCCTCACAGATACGCAGTATTTT. This gives the protein CASSPRLAGGLTDTQYF. Drawing the rest from reference TRBV13 and TRBJ2-3, the complete variable domain is AAGVIQSPRHLIKEKRETATLKCYPIPRHDTVYWYQQGPGQDPQFLISFYEKMQSDKGSIPDRFSAQQFSDYHSELNMSSLELGDSALYFCASSPRLAGGLTDTQYFGPGTRLTVL.

The rearrangement uses TRBV19 and TRBJ1-4; 7 bases match TRBD1. The V and J ends lost 6 bases and 4 bases, in that order; junction bases with no gene match: 8. The V gene's germline CDR1 is LNHDA and CDR2 SQIVND (reference sequence). This CDR3 contains 15 residues. The CDR3 reads CASRLWGQNNEKLFF. DNA for the CDR3: TGTGCCAGTAGGCTTTGGGGACAGAATAATGAAAAACTGTTTTTT.

Only one count was recorded for this clone. The chain recombines TRBV2 with TRBJ1-4; no definite D call. The CDR3 length is 15 residues. Trimming pared 4 bases from V and 0 bases from J, leaving 9 bases between. Germline loops: CDR1 SNHLY, CDR2 FYNNEI. The CDR3 here is CASSGTTATNEKLFF. For the CDR3, the DNA is TGTGCCAGCAGTGGGACTACCGCAACTAATGAAAAACTGTTTTTT.

The rearrangement joins TRBV5-6 to TRBJ2-3; the match to TRBD2 covers 12 bases. V trimming: 0 bases; J trimming: 6 bases; junction bases outside the gene matches: 8. CDR3 size: 17 residues. From germline, CDR1 is SGHDT and CDR2 YYEEEE. The CDR3 DNA follows: TGTGCCAGCAGCTTGGATCGGTCTAGCGGGGGGGCGGATACGCAGTATTTT. This gives the protein CASSLDRSSGGADTQYF.

This clone is a singleton in its sample. The chain has TRBV7-9 and TRBJ2-1, with 9 positions matching TRBD2. The V segment lost 7 bases and the J segment 9 bases; nucleotides outside the gene matches: 13. CDR1 is SEHNR and CDR2 is FQNEAQ in the germline V gene (reference sequence). There are 15 residues in the CDR3. CDR3 nucleotide sequence: TGTGCCAGCATCCTTAGTGGCGGGGGGGCCGGTGAGCAGTTCTTC. It codes for CASILSGGGAGEQFF.

The count of this clone is one. V usage is TRBV3-1 (or the pseudogene TRBV3-2) and J usage is TRBJ1-2; the D gene is possibly TRBD1 (5 bases). The CDR3 is made up of 15 amino acids. CDR1 and CDR2 from the germline V gene are LGHDT and YNNKEL (reference sequence). Between the trimmed V and J ends, which lost 1 base and 4 bases, there was a span of 13 bases. CDR3 loop: CASSQVEGSPYGYTF. The CDR3 coding sequence is TGTGCCAGCAGCCAAGTGGAGGGGTCGCCCTATGGCTACACCTTC.

V gene TRBV19 combines with J gene TRBJ1-5; 7 positions agree with TRBD1. This CDR3 is built from 16 residues. The germline gives CDR1 LNHDA, CDR2 SQIVND (reference sequence). Germline trimming cut 3 bases from V and 4 bases from J; bases unmatched to any gene: 9. The CDR3 loop is CASSMEGAYRNQPQHF. The CDR3 DNA is TGTGCCAGTAGTATGGAGGGGGCCTACCGAAATCAGCCCCAGCATTTT.

This chain connects TRBV7-9 to TRBJ2-3, with a weak D call TRBD1 (5 bases). Germline V gene data show CDR1 as SEHNR and CDR2 as FQNEAQ (reference sequence). Trimming took 5 bases from V and 0 from J, leaving 15 bases between them. The CDR3 is 16 residues long. The CDR3 here is CASSPQGPSSTDTQYF. Written as DNA, the CDR3 is TGTGCCAGCAGCCCTCAGGGTCCCTCTAGCACAGATACGCAGTATTTT. The entire variable domain, with the rest obtained from reference TRBV7-9 and TRBJ2-3, is as follows: DTGVSQNPRHKITKRGQNVTFRCDPISEHNRLYWYRQTLGQGPEFLTYFQNEAQLEKSRLLSDRFSAERPKGSFSTLEIQRTEQGDSAMYLCASSPQGPSSTDTQYFGPGTRLTVL.

The rearrangement links TRBV7-2 to TRBJ2-3, with TRBD2 identical over 8 bases. The CDR3 covers 16 residues. Germline V gives CDR1 SGHTA, CDR2 FQGNSA. The V segment lost 6 bases and the J segment 0 bases; nucleotides outside the gene matches: 8. The CDR3, as DNA: TGTGCCAGCAGTCGACTAGCGCGCACTAGCACAGATACGCAGTATTTT. Translated: CASSRLARTSTDTQYF.

The CDR3 DNA reads TGTGCCAGCAGCTTCCAACAGGGGGCAGGTCAGCCCCAGCATTTT. Its translation is CASSFQQGAGQPQHF. The rearrangement links TRBV6-2 or TRBV6-3 to TRBJ1-5; 9 nucleotides match TRBD1. Germline values: CDR1 MNHEY, CDR2 SVGEGT. With V trimmed by 6 bases and J by 6 bases, 9 bases remained unmatched. The length of the CDR3 is 15 residues.

This CDR3 is CAISESSEGYGYTF. The CDR3 nucleotides are TGTGCCATCAGTGAGAGTTCTGAGGGCTATGGCTACACCTTC. This chain joins TRBV10-3 and TRBJ1-2; no firm D call. V was shortened by 2 bases and J by 4 bases, with 11 bases between the two germline ends. CDR1 is ENHRY, CDR2 SYGVKD, per germline. The CDR3 contains 14 residues.

The chain is built from TRBV5-1 and TRBJ2-5, with a tentative D call TRBD1 (6 bases). Deletions cut 4 bases from V and 2 bases from J, with 15 bases between. The CDR3 covers 15 residues. Germline loops: CDR1 SGHRS, CDR2 YFSETQ. In DNA, the CDR3 is TGCGCCAGCAGCCTCACAGGGAATATGCAAGAGACCCAGTACTTC. It translates to CASSLTGNMQETQYF.

This chain uses TRBV30 with TRBJ2-2, with 7 nucleotides matching TRBD1. The CDR3 is 14 residues long. The ends lost 3 bases at V and 3 bases at J; junction bases unmatched: 4. Germline loops: CDR1 GTSNPN, CDR2 SVGIG (reference sequence). The CDR3 is CAWSKTGYTGELFF. The CDR3 DNA sequence: TGTGCCTGGAGCAAGACAGGGTACACCGGGGAGCTGTTTTTT.

CDR3 sequence reads: CATSRTGDYNEQFF. The CDR3 DNA reads as TGTGCCACCAGCAGGACAGGGGACTACAATGAGCAGTTCTTC. This chain uses TRBV15 with TRBJ2-1; 8 bases agree with TRBD1. The CDR3 consists of 14 residues. J gave up 3 bases and V 3 bases, and 1 base lay outside the gene matches. The germline V gene encodes CDR1 LNHNV and CDR2 YYDKDF (reference sequence).

The rearrangement joins TRBV28 to TRBJ2-7; D gene uncertain. Germline CDR1 and CDR2: MDHEN and SYDVKM. The V end was cut by 9 bases, the J end by 0 bases, with 6 bases between. CDR3 size: 11 residues. The CDR3 sequence: CASRSSYEQYF. The CDR3 nucleotides are TGTGCCAGTCGTAGCTCCTACGAGCAGTACTTC.

CDR3 loop: CASSYREDYGYTF. CDR3 nucleotide sequence: TGCGCCAGCAGCTACAGAGAAGACTATGGCTACACCTTC. This chain links TRBV5-1 with TRBJ1-2; D ambiguous. The CDR3 sequence is 13 residues long. Trimming cost V 3 bases and J 3 bases, with 9 bases left between them. Germline CDR1 reads SGHRS; CDR2 reads YFSETQ.

A note on this clone: A junction boundary mismatches the germline segment, possibly from a read error. The CDR3 loop is CASSYGTAALDF. The CDR3 nucleotides read TGTGCCAGCAGTTATGGGACAGCAGCACTGGACTTT. V and J are TRBV6-2 or TRBV6-3 and TRBJ1-6; 7 bases agree with TRBD1. Germline-derived CDR1 and CDR2 are MNHEY and SVGEGT. The CDR3 totals 12 residues.

The V and J genes are TRBV5-1 and TRBJ1-3; weak D call: TRBD1 (6 bases). The CDR3 runs 15 residues. Germline CDR1 and CDR2: SGHRS and YFSETQ. V dropped 4 bases and J dropped 0 bases, with 11 bases sitting between them. The CDR3 DNA reads TGCGCCAGCAGCGGACAGACCAGCTCTGGAAACACCATATATTTT. It specifies CASSGQTSSGNTIYF.

The V and J genes are TRBV7-3 and TRBJ1-1, with D maybe TRBD1 (5 bases). Germline CDR1 reads SGHTA; CDR2 reads FQGTGA. CDR3 length equals 14 residues. V was trimmed by 9 bases and J by 1 base, leaving 15 bases between them. The CDR3 loop is CASNSSDRNTEAFF. For the CDR3, the DNA is TGTGCCAGTAACTCCAGCGACAGGAACACTGAAGCTTTCTTT.

This sequence joins TRBV18 and TRBJ1-2; 9 nucleotides align to TRBD1. V shed 3 bases, J shed 4 bases, and the junction held 6 bases outside the gene matches. CDR3 length: 15 amino acids. Per germline, CDR1 KGHSH and CDR2 LQKENI. CDR3: CASSPNRGLTYGYTF. The CDR3 nucleotides are TGTGCCAGCTCACCTAACAGGGGGCTGACCTATGGCTACACCTTC. Based on the CDR3 plus reference TRBV18 and TRBJ1-2, the full variable domain is NAGVMQNPRHLVRRRGQEARLRCSPMKGHSHVYWYRQLPEEGLKFMVYLQKENIIDESGMPKERFSAEFPKEGPSILRIQQVVRGDSAAYFCASSPNRGLTYGYTFGSGTRLTVV.

The rearrangement uses TRBV6-5 and TRBJ1-2, with 7 bases aligning to TRBD1. V trimming: 10 bases; J trimming: 4 bases; junction bases outside the gene matches: 6. From germline, CDR1 is MNHEY and CDR2 SVGAGI. This CDR3 region has 12 residues. CDR3 residues: CATGRDSYGYTF. CDR3 nucleotide sequence: TGTGCCACCGGTAGGGACAGCTATGGCTACACCTTC.

This chain uses TRBV28 with TRBJ2-3, with TRBD2 matching over 7 bases. V shed 5 bases and J 3 bases; nucleotides not matched to a gene: 5. The CDR3 is 14 amino acids. Germline loops: CDR1 MDHEN, CDR2 SYDVKM. CDR3 protein: CASSEAGWTDTQYF. The CDR3 region has the DNA TGTGCCAGCAGTGAAGCGGGGTGGACAGATACGCAGTATTTT.

This clone was counted once. V gene TRBV5-6 combines with J gene TRBJ1-3; possible D gene TRBD1, 5 bases. This CDR3 region has 15 residues. Trimming pared 1 base from V and 2 bases from J, leaving 10 bases between. CDR1 and CDR2 (germline): SGHDT, YYEEEE. CDR3 coding DNA: TGTGCCAGCAGCTTGCCCCCCAGGGCTGGAAACACCATATATTTT. Its protein is CASSLPPRAGNTIYF.

The chain joins TRBV5-1 to TRBJ1-2, with 7 bases aligning to TRBD1. CDR1 SGHRS and CDR2 YFSETQ come from the germline V gene. This CDR3 is built from 15 residues. The ends lost 0 bases at V and 5 bases at J; junction bases unmatched: 7. The CDR3 coding sequence is TGCGCCAGCAGCTTGGCCGGACAGGCTCCATATGGCTACACCTTC. Its protein is CASSLAGQAPYGYTF.

This chain joins TRBV13 and TRBJ2-1, with 7 nucleotides matching TRBD1. This CDR3 spans 13 amino acids. The V gene end was trimmed by 5 bases and the J gene end by 5 bases; junction bases not matched to a gene: 3. Germline V gives CDR1 PRHDT, CDR2 FYEKMQ (reference sequence). The CDR3 here is CASSPGTDNEQFF. DNA for the CDR3: TGTGCCAGCAGCCCCGGGACAGACAATGAGCAGTTCTTC. Based on the CDR3 plus reference TRBV13 and TRBJ2-1, the full variable domain is AAGVIQSPRHLIKEKRETATLKCYPIPRHDTVYWYQQGPGQDPQFLISFYEKMQSDKGSIPDRFSAQQFSDYHSELNMSSLELGDSALYFCASSPGTDNEQFFGPGTRLTVL.

V usage is TRBV4-3 and J usage is TRBJ1-6; weak D call: TRBD1 (5 bases). V lost 0 bases and J 10 bases, leaving 13 bases between the germline ends. This CDR3 has 15 residues. The germline V gene encodes CDR1 LGHNA and CDR2 YSLEER. CDR3 in amino acids: CASSQDAGEGSPLHF. CDR3 in DNA: TGCGCCAGCAGCCAAGATGCGGGGGAGGGATCACCCCTCCACTTT.

J is TRBJ1-4 and V is TRBV7-9, with D unclear. Germline loops: CDR1 SEHNR, CDR2 FQNEAQ (reference sequence). CDR3 length equals 14 residues. Between the trimmed V and J ends, which lost 4 bases and 8 bases, there was a span of 14 bases. This CDR3 is CASSSRRDGEKLFF. The CDR3 DNA is TGTGCCAGCAGCTCCCGGAGGGATGGGGAAAAACTGTTTTTT.

The chain has TRBV27 and TRBJ1-1; D is perhaps TRBD1 (5 bases). V lost 1 base and J lost 6, with 12 bases in between. CDR1 and CDR2 from the germline V gene are MNHEY and SMNVEV (reference sequence). This CDR3 is built from 14 residues. The CDR3 loop reads CASSLWARAPEAFF. CDR3 nucleotides: TGTGCCAGCAGTTTATGGGCCAGGGCCCCTGAAGCTTTCTTT.

This chain connects TRBV3-1 (or the pseudogene TRBV3-2) to TRBJ2-5, with TRBD1 matching 11 bases. V lost 2 bases to trimming and J lost 5 bases; unmatched junction nucleotides: 4. Germline CDR1 is LGHDT and CDR2 is YNNKEL (reference sequence). This CDR3 spans 15 amino acids. In nucleotides, the CDR3 is TGTGCCAGCAGCCAAAGGGACAGGGGGTTGGAGACCCAGTACTTC. This translates into CASSQRDRGLETQYF.

In its sample, this clone was seen once. The chain has TRBV10-3 and TRBJ2-1, with D maybe TRBD2 (6 bases). CDR1 ENHRY and CDR2 SYGVKD come from the germline V gene. This CDR3 has 15 amino acids. V dropped 2 bases and J dropped 2 bases, with 10 bases sitting between them. Here the CDR3 reads CAISEIGGAYNEQFF. CDR3 DNA sequence: TGTGCCATCAGTGAGATCGGAGGGGCCTACAATGAGCAGTTCTTC.

The chain couples TRBV6-6 to TRBJ1-5, with 8 bases matching TRBD1. V lost 2 bases to trimming and J lost 6 bases; unmatched junction nucleotides: 3. CDR1 and CDR2 from the germline V gene are MNHNY and SVGAGI (reference sequence). CDR3 size: 14 residues. The DNA of the CDR3 is TGTGCCAGCAGTTACCAGGGGGCAGGTCAGCCCCAGCATTTT. Translated: CASSYQGAGQPQHF.